The text below deals with one TCR beta chain. The target antigen is unknown. Profiling relied on immunoSEQ multiplex PCR, and the TCRdb table lists in-frame clones only, not all of them. The sample includes just under 90,000 clones, about nine tenths of them seen just once. The sample originates from a study of T cell responses to AZD1222 COVID-19 vaccine. The germline V gene has CDR1 SGHRS and CDR2 YFSETQ. The length of the CDR3 is 13 residues. V was pared by 5 bases and J by 0 bases, with 8 bases between. Findings of the study overall: Vaccine-associated CD4 TCRs spanned spike, dominant at 160-218 and 743-854. No day 14 peak samples; only post-peak repertoires were characterized.

The V and J genes are TRBV5-1 and TRBJ1-1; D unresolved. The receptor was derived from an adult who received the AZD1222 COVID-19 vaccine. The sample here was peripheral blood, taken 28 days after the second AZD1222 dose. DNA for the CDR3: TGCGCCAGCAGGGGTAGGATGAACACTGAAGCTTTCTTT. Its protein product is CASRGRMNTEAFF.